This is a list of T cell receptor beta chains from one sample in a study of cytotoxic CD8 clonotypes in ibrutinib-treated CLL. The protocol was immunoSEQ multiplex PCR, while the TCRdb copy is restricted to in-frame clones and leaves out a portion. The data contain roughly 100,000 clones, around 80% of them singletons. Material: PBMCs, obtained after 12 months of ibrutinib treatment. These receptors were taken from a human donor with chronic lymphocytic leukemia. The CDR3 runs from the conserved cysteine through the conserved F or W. A D gene is named only where the DNA matches it firmly. Clone size is shown for a subset of rows, as once, few, many or a class of expanded clone.

CDR3 | DNA | D | J | V | size
CASSQGQSNSPLHF | TGCGCCAGCAGCCAAGGACAGAGCAATTCACCCCTCCACTTT | . | TRBJ1-6 | TRBV4-1 | .
CASGLRGEGSPLHF | TGTGCTAGTGGTTTGAGGGGAGAAGGTTCACCCCTCCACTTT | . | TRBJ1-6 | TRBV12-5 | .
CATSGSYQETQYF | TGTGCCACCAGCGGGTCGTACCAAGAGACCCAGTACTTC | . | TRBJ2-5 | TRBV15 | .
CASSPTTGGRFGSGNTIYF | TGTGCCAGCAGCCCGACAACAGGGGGCCGCTTTGGTTCTGGAAACACCATATATTTT | TRBD1 | TRBJ1-3 | TRBV9 | .
CASSSDRGFRELFF | TGTGCCAGCAGCTCTGACAGGGGTTTCCGGGAGCTGTTTTTT | TRBD1 | TRBJ2-2 | TRBV6-5 | .
CASTLKAAAPTEAFF | TGTGCCAGTACCCTTAAGGCCGCAGCCCCCACTGAAGCTTTCTTT | . | TRBJ1-1 | TRBV19 | few
CASSSLAGGFTEQFF | TGTGCCAGCAGTTCTTTGGCGGGGGGGTTTACAGAGCAGTTCTTC | TRBD2 | TRBJ2-1 | TRBV27 | few
CASSYSMWGSGNTIYF | TGTGCCAGCAGTTACTCGATGTGGGGCTCTGGAAACACCATATATTTT | . | TRBJ1-3 | TRBV6-5 | .
CASTSRSNTEAFF | TGTGCCAGCACCTCCCGAAGTAACACTGAAGCTTTCTTT | . | TRBJ1-1 | TRBV6-6 | once
CASRTGVDTQYF | TGTGCCAGCCGAACAGGGGTGGATACGCAGTATTTT | TRBD1 | TRBJ2-3 | TRBV28 | .
CASSPPGGAPYGYTF | TGTGCCAGCAGTCCCCCGGGGGGGGCTCCCTATGGCTACACCTTC | . | TRBJ1-2 | TRBV28 | .
CASGAQASLYEQYF | TGTGCCAGCGGTGCCCAGGCCAGTCTCTACGAGCAGTACTTC | . | TRBJ2-7 | TRBV2 | .
CASSQESLGETQYF | TGTGCCAGCAGCCAAGAATCTTTGGGGGAGACCCAGTACTTC | . | TRBJ2-5 | TRBV4-2 | .
CSASLGDTQYF | TGCAGTGCTAGTTTAGGAGATACGCAGTATTTT | . | TRBJ2-3 | TRBV20-1 | .
CASSSEGAGGDTQYF | TGCGCCAGCTCTTCCGAAGGGGCTGGTGGAGATACGCAGTATTTT | . | TRBJ2-3 | TRBV10-2 | .
CASSPWTRPGELFF | TGTGCCAGCAGCCCCTGGACCCGACCCGGGGAGCTGTTTTTT | . | TRBJ2-2 | TRBV5-6 | many
CASSFRHRGAVF | TGTGCCAGCAGTTTCAGACACCGGGGAGCTGTTTTT | . | TRBJ2-2 | TRBV27 | few
CSVRSSNTEAFF | TGCAGCGTGCGATCTTCTAACACTGAAGCTTTCTTT | . | TRBJ1-1 | TRBV29-1 | .
CASSLGFALAGARRETQYF | TGTGCCAGCAGTTTGGGGTTTGCGCTAGCGGGGGCCCGGAGGGAGACCCAGTACTTC | TRBD2 | TRBJ2-5 | TRBV27 | .